This entry features one T cell receptor beta chain sequence. This entry belongs to a study of blood T cells in healthy people across ages. About the research overall: When template switching was applied, about one barcoded beta molecule was captured per two T cells.

With a J-beta primer mix and a sample-barcoded 5' primer, a second PCR ran roughly 6 to 11 cycles. Each cDNA molecule was tagged by a template-switch adaptor that had 12 random nucleotides. TCRdb redid the calling of the 5' RACE reads with MiXCR, one entry per CDR3 protein. The sample has 1.8 million or so distinct CDR3 sequences, roughly two fifths seen once. The CDR3 length is 15 residues. Germline CDR1 and CDR2: SEHNR and FQNEAQ (reference sequence). V lost 11 bases and J lost 4; bases outside the gene matches: 12. Material: blood. J is TRBJ2-1 and V is TRBV7-9; 9 bases match TRBD2. This TCR was recovered from a human donor in good health. DNA for the CDR3: TGTGCCGGGGACCCTAGCGGGGTACAATACAATGAGCAGTTCTTC. Translated, it gives CAGDPSGVQYNEQFF.